The 24 T cell receptor beta chains below were found in one sample sequenced in a study of cytomegalovirus exposure and HLA in healthy donors. Use of 60 Vbeta and 13 Jbeta primers characterized the PCR. Method: immunoSEQ multiplex PCR; TCRdb's copy keeps in-frame clones and lacks some. The sample lists some 200,000 clones; 75% to 85% were seen once. What was sequenced was PBMCs. These receptors were collected from a woman between 18 and 29 years old in good health and CMV-seronegative.

The chain combines TRBV9 with TRBJ2-1, with a weak D call TRBD2 (6 bases). Deletions cut 2 bases from V and 5 bases from J, with 11 bases between. Germline V lookup: CDR1 SGDLS, CDR2 YYNGEE. The CDR3 spans 14 residues. CDR3 DNA: TGTGCCAGCAGCGTGGCTAGCGTGGACAATGAGCAGTTCTTC. Translating it yields CASSVASVDNEQFF.

The rearrangement uses TRBV6-5 and TRBJ2-1; a weak D match, TRBD2 (6 bases). The CDR3 consists of 16 residues. Germline loops: CDR1 MNHEY, CDR2 SVGAGI. Trimming left V 2 bases short and J 0 bases short, with 11 bases between. This CDR3 is CASSYRGDLSYNEQFF. CDR3 DNA sequence: TGTGCCAGCAGTTACCGCGGGGATCTCTCCTACAATGAGCAGTTCTTC.

The sample holds a few counts of this clone. The chain employs TRBV14 and TRBJ1-3; a possible D gene is TRBD1 (6 bases). Germline lookup yields CDR1 SGHDN and CDR2 FVKESK. Between the trimmed V and J ends, which lost 4 bases and 4 bases, there was a span of 14 bases. This CDR3 region has 15 residues. Written as DNA, the CDR3 is TGTGCCAGCAGCCCCGCGTTGACAGGCGGAAACACCATATATTTT. It yields the protein CASSPALTGGNTIYF.

The J gene is TRBJ2-1, the V gene TRBV7-3, with 8 bases aligning to TRBD2. Trimming took 6 bases from V and 5 from J; bases not matched to a gene: 9. CDR1 is SGHTA and CDR2 is FQGTGA in the germline V gene. The CDR3 runs 15 residues. CDR3 sequence: CASSPSGPLNNEQFF. CDR3 DNA sequence: TGTGCCAGCAGTCCTAGCGGGCCGCTGAACAATGAGCAGTTCTTC.

This chain connects TRBV19 to TRBJ1-2; perhaps TRBD1 as D (6 bases). Per the germline V gene, CDR1 is LNHDA and CDR2 is SQIVND (reference sequence). The CDR3 covers 15 residues. Between the trimmed V and J ends, which lost 5 bases and 3 bases, there was a span of 16 bases. The CDR3 sequence: CASSPGRGADYGYTF. The DNA for the CDR3 is TGTGCCAGTAGTCCCGGCCGGGGGGCTGACTATGGCTACACCTTC.

DNA for the CDR3: TGTGCCAGCACCCCCCTACTTGGAGCCTACAATGAGCAGTTCTTC. It specifies CASTPLLGAYNEQFF. The chain carries TRBV6-1 and TRBJ2-1, with D unclear. The CDR3 extends over 15 amino acids. The germline V and J ends were trimmed by 7 bases and 2 bases, with 15 bases remaining between them. Germline CDR1 is MNHNS and CDR2 is SASEGT.

The rearrangement links TRBV4-1 to TRBJ1-5, with TRBD1 matching over 7 bases. The CDR3 is 16 residues long. Germline V gives CDR1 MGHRA, CDR2 YSYEKL. The ends lost 0 bases at V and 11 bases at J; junction bases unmatched: 13. DNA of the CDR3: TGCGCCAGCAGCCAAGAAAGCGGACAGGCGGCAAGGGCCCAGCATTTT. Translated, it gives CASSQESGQAARAQHF.

The rearrangement uses TRBV29-1 and TRBJ2-7, with 11 positions matching TRBD2. The trim removed 7 bases at V and 4 bases at J, leaving 6 bases unmatched. Germline V gene data show CDR1 as SQVTM and CDR2 as ANQGSEA. The CDR3 length is 13 residues. Here the CDR3 DNA reads TGCAGCGGGTTACTAGCGGGAGAGTACGAGCAGTACTTC. The encoded protein is CSGLLAGEYEQYF.

This clone is medium-sized. Other DNA sequences from this sample encode an identical CDR3 as well. CDR3 sequence: CASSFQGGTEAFF. The CDR3 nucleotides read TGCGCCAGCAGCTTTCAGGGGGGCACTGAAGCTTTCTTT. The chain employs TRBV5-1 and TRBJ1-1; 7 positions match TRBD1. Germline assignment: CDR1 SGHRS and CDR2 YFSETQ. There are 13 residues in the CDR3. Trimming removed 2 bases from V and 4 bases from J; junction bases left unmatched: 2.

This chain links TRBV30 with TRBJ2-1; TRBD2 matches at 12 bases. Germline V gene lookup returns CDR1 GTSNPN and CDR2 SVGIG (reference sequence). Germline trimming cut 0 bases from V and 8 bases from J; bases unmatched to any gene: 2. This CDR3 has 14 amino acids. The DNA of the CDR3 is TGTGCCTGGAGTGTACTAGCGGGAGGCGATGAGCAGTTCTTC. This gives the protein CAWSVLAGGDEQFF.

V usage is TRBV7-9 and J usage is TRBJ2-1, with D unresolved. Germline V gene data show CDR1 as SEHNR and CDR2 as FQNEAQ (reference sequence). The CDR3 extends over 12 amino acids. V was clipped by 2 bases and J by 8 bases, with 7 bases between them. CDR3 DNA sequence: TGTGCCAGCAGCTTACTAGAGGATGAGCAGTTCTTC. Amino acid sequence: CASSLLEDEQFF.

The genes are TRBV5-4 and TRBJ1-3, with D possibly being TRBD1 (5 bases). In germline, CDR1 is SGHNT, CDR2 YYREEE (reference sequence). V shed 1 base and J shed 2 bases, with 7 bases lying between them. This CDR3 has 14 amino acids. The DNA for the CDR3 is TGTGCCAGCAGCTTGTCAGGGACTGGAAACACCATATATTTT. It translates to CASSLSGTGNTIYF.

V is TRBV20-1 and J is TRBJ1-4; D call uncertain. The V gene lost 2 bases and the J gene lost 11 bases, with 6 bases spanning the gap. The CDR3 has 10 residues. Germline loops: CDR1 DFQATT, CDR2 SNEGSKA (reference sequence). CDR3 DNA: TGCAGTGCTAGAAACGAGAAACTGTTTTTT. Translating gives CSARNEKLFF.

This sequence joins TRBV2 and TRBJ2-1, with TRBD2 identical over 10 bases. Germline V gives CDR1 SNHLY, CDR2 FYNNEI. V trimming: 2 bases; J trimming: 8 bases; junction bases outside the gene matches: 9. This CDR3 has 16 residues. CDR3 nucleotide sequence: TGTGCCAGCAGTGAAACCCTAGCGGGGGTCGGATATGAGCAGTTCTTC. Amino acid sequence: CASSETLAGVGYEQFF.

To note about this clone: Other nucleotide sequences in the sample specify the same CDR3. This chain joins TRBV19 and TRBJ2-3; a weak D match, TRBD2 (6 bases). V lost 10 bases to trimming and J lost 6 bases, with 23 bases between them. The CDR3 is 15 amino acids. Germline CDR1 and CDR2: LNHDA and SQIVND (reference sequence). In DNA form, the CDR3 reads TGTGCCACTCTTGCCGGACTAAAAGACACGGATACGCAGTATTTT. Its protein product is CATLAGLKDTDTQYF.

The V call is TRBV18, the J call TRBJ2-7; 7 bases are a match to TRBD2. Germline V gives CDR1 KGHSH, CDR2 LQKENI. The CDR3 totals 14 residues. J lost 2 bases, V lost 3 bases, and 4 bases had no gene match. CDR3 amino acids: CASSPPSGAYEQYF. The DNA for the CDR3 is TGTGCCAGCTCACCGCCTAGCGGTGCCTACGAGCAGTACTTC.

The rearrangement uses TRBV5-1 and TRBJ2-3; a weak D match, TRBD2 (7 bases). The CDR3 has 16 amino acids. With 4 bases removed from V and 1 base from J, the gap between germline ends came to 16 bases. Germline assignment: CDR1 SGHRS and CDR2 YFSETQ. CDR3 bases: TGCGCCAGCAGCGCCTCCAGGGGAGGGGGCACAGATACGCAGTATTTT. Protein sequence: CASSASRGGGTDTQYF. Filled out from reference TRBV5-1 and TRBJ2-3, the complete variable domain reads KAGVTQTPRYLIKTRGQQVTLSCSPISGHRSVSWYQQTPGQGLQFLFEYFSETQRNKGNFPGRFSGRQFSNSRSEMNVSTLELGDSALYLCASSASRGGGTDTQYFGPGTRLTVL.

This sequence joins TRBV7-8 and TRBJ1-5, with a possible D match to TRBD1 (6 bases). V was shortened by 1 base and J by 4 bases, with 11 bases between the two germline ends. The CDR3 spans 15 residues. Germline-derived CDR1 and CDR2 are SGHVS and FQNEAQ. This CDR3 is CASSLVRTDNQPQHF. DNA for the CDR3: TGTGCCAGCAGCTTAGTCAGGACAGATAATCAGCCCCAGCATTTT.

J is TRBJ2-4 and V is TRBV4-2; 7 bases are shared with TRBD2. The CDR3 is 19 amino acids. Germline lookup yields CDR1 LGHNA and CDR2 YNFKEQ. After removal of 1 base from V and 0 bases from J, the junction contained 12 bases not matched to a gene. For the CDR3, the DNA is TGTGCCAGCAGCCAAGTGATGACGGGGGGTGCCAAAGCCAAAAACATTCAGTACTTC. Translated, it gives CASSQVMTGGAKAKNIQYF.

This chain uses TRBV7-9 with TRBJ1-6; 7 bases are a match to TRBD1. In germline, CDR1 is SEHNR, CDR2 FQNEAQ (reference sequence). This CDR3 is built from 15 residues. Trimming removed 4 bases from V and 7 bases from J; junction bases left unmatched: 7. CDR3 amino acids: CASSSPGTENSPLHF. As DNA, the CDR3 is TGTGCCAGCAGCTCTCCCGGGACAGAGAATTCACCCCTCCACTTT.

The chain employs TRBV5-4 and TRBJ2-1; the match to TRBD2 covers 8 bases. This CDR3 contains 17 residues. The V and J ends lost 0 bases and 8 bases, in that order; junction bases with no gene match: 13. Germline values: CDR1 SGHNT, CDR2 YYREEE (reference sequence). DNA for the CDR3: TGTGCCAGCAGCTTGGAAATTGTCCCTAGCGGGTCCGATGAGCAGTTCTTC. Amino acid sequence: CASSLEIVPSGSDEQFF.

This chain joins TRBV15 and TRBJ2-2, with D perhaps TRBD2 (6 bases). This CDR3 region has 15 residues. V lost 5 bases, J lost 6 bases, and 16 bases lay in between. Germline loops: CDR1 LNHNV, CDR2 YYDKDF (reference sequence). The CDR3 DNA reads TGTGCCACCAGCGCCCGAAATACTAGCCCCGGGGAGCTGTTTTTT. Its protein is CATSARNTSPGELFF. The full variable domain, completed using reference TRBV15 and TRBJ2-2, is DAMVIQNPRYQVTQFGKPVTLSCSQTLNHNVMYWYQQKSSQAPKLLFHYYDKDFNNEADTPDNFQSRRPNTSFCFLDIRSPGLGDTAMYLCATSARNTSPGELFFGEGSRLTVL.

The genes are TRBV7-8 and TRBJ2-7, with 10 bases fitting TRBD1. CDR1 and CDR2 (germline): SGHVS, FQNEAQ. V trimming: 5 bases; J trimming: 2 bases; junction bases outside the gene matches: 6. The CDR3 sequence is 15 residues long. The CDR3 loop is CASSPRQGAAYEQYF. The CDR3 bases are TGTGCCAGCAGCCCTCGACAGGGGGCAGCCTACGAGCAGTACTTC.

This rearrangement joins TRBV11-2 to TRBJ1-1; D may be TRBD1 (5 bases). This CDR3 contains 13 residues. V was cut by 1 base and J by 8 bases, with 11 bases left in between. Germline V gives CDR1 SGHAT, CDR2 FQNNGV. CDR3 coding DNA: TGTGCCAGCAGCTTAGGATGGGGGGGAGAAGCTTTCTTT. The encoded protein is CASSLGWGGEAFF.